This T cell receptor beta chain originates from a study of T cells in tuberculosis. Method: immunoSEQ multiplex PCR; TCRdb's copy keeps in-frame clones and lacks some. The sample lists 44,000 or so clones; 90% to 95% were seen once. Germline V gives CDR1 SQVTM, CDR2 ANQGSEA. The CDR3 is made up of 16 amino acids. J lost 6 bases, V lost 7 bases, and 13 bases had no gene match. This TCR was sampled from a donor aged 10 to 29 with latent tuberculosis or without tuberculosis infection. Sequencing used PBMCs. The rearrangement uses TRBV29-1 and TRBJ2-2; TRBD2 matches 11 bases. The CDR3 sequence: CSAVGLAGRGSGELFF. The CDR3 DNA reads TGCAGCGCTGTAGGACTAGCGGGTAGGGGGTCCGGGGAGCTGTTTTTT.